The next 9 T cell receptor beta chains were all read from a single sample in a study of blood T cell repertoires in COVID-19. Using immunoSEQ multiplex PCR, the repertoire was profiled, and TCRdb retains in-frame clones only, with some absent. This sample yields 250,000 or so clones, of which about 88% are seen a single time; 4% to 5% belongs to the top ten. The sequencing input was peripheral blood. These receptors all stem from a woman aged 40 to 55 who had recovered from COVID-19.

On this clone itself: A junction end diverges from the germline sequence, so it may reflect a read error. J is TRBJ1-2 and V is TRBV18, with 8 positions matching TRBD1. The length of the CDR3 is 15 residues. CDR1 and CDR2 (germline): KGHSH, LQKENI. The CDR3, as DNA: TGTGCCAGCTCGCCACTTCCGGGACAGGACGATGGCTACACCTTC. It is translated as CASSPLPGQDDGYTF.

This clone turned up a few times. The chain recombines TRBV5-6 with TRBJ2-6, with 8 bases matching TRBD1. The CDR3 runs 15 residues. After removal of 4 bases from V and 4 bases from J, the junction contained 4 bases not matched to a gene. From germline, CDR1 is SGHDT and CDR2 YYEEEE. The CDR3 nucleotides are TGTGCCAGCAGCCGGACAGGGTCCGGGGCCAACGTCCTGACTTTC. It translates to CASSRTGSGANVLTF.

The rearrangement links TRBV28 to TRBJ1-4; TRBD1 matches 9 bases. The V and J ends lost 2 bases and 8 bases, in that order; junction bases with no gene match: 12. The CDR3 covers 17 residues. Germline V lookup: CDR1 MDHEN, CDR2 SYDVKM. CDR3 protein: CASSLVQGAWYVEKLFF. The CDR3 DNA is TGTGCCAGCAGTTTAGTACAGGGGGCTTGGTACGTCGAAAAACTGTTTTTT.

In its sample, this clone was seen many times. The chain joins TRBV5-4 to TRBJ2-1, with 11 bases aligning to TRBD1. This CDR3 is 16 amino acids long. The ends lost 0 bases at V and 8 bases at J; junction bases unmatched: 7. Germline-derived CDR1 and CDR2 are SGHNT and YYREEE (reference sequence). For the CDR3, the DNA is TGTGCCAGCAGCTTGGCCCGGACAGGGGGCTTCGATGAGCAGTTCTTC. Translation gives CASSLARTGGFDEQFF.

V usage is TRBV3-1 (or the pseudogene TRBV3-2) and J usage is TRBJ2-1; TRBD1 agrees at 8 bases. The CDR3 contains 14 residues. The V segment lost 6 bases and the J segment 7 bases; nucleotides outside the gene matches: 8. CDR1 LGHDT and CDR2 YNNKEL come from the germline V gene (reference sequence). The DNA of the CDR3 is TGTGCCAGCAGTTGGCCAGGGGGCTTGAATGAGCAGTTCTTC. Its protein is CASSWPGGLNEQFF.

The chain has TRBV5-5 and TRBJ1-3; no reliable D call. V was trimmed by 0 bases and J by 0 bases, leaving 13 bases between them. This CDR3 region has 17 residues. CDR1 and CDR2 from the germline V gene are SGHKS and YYEKEE (reference sequence). In nucleotides, the CDR3 is TGTGCCAGCAGCTTGGAGGGAGGTAAATACTCTGGAAACACCATATATTTT. Its translation is CASSLEGGKYSGNTIYF.

This clone was seen a single time. The chain employs TRBV6-2 or TRBV6-3 and TRBJ2-7; 10 bases align to TRBD2. V lost 1 base to trimming and J lost 6 bases; unmatched junction nucleotides: 3. The CDR3 length is 14 residues. Germline V gives CDR1 MNHEY, CDR2 SVGEGT. The CDR3 nucleotides read TGTGCCAGCAGTTACTTACTAGCGGGGTTCGAGCAGTACTTC. The encoded protein is CASSYLLAGFEQYF.

The chain employs TRBV6-2 or TRBV6-3 and TRBJ1-1; D unclear. The CDR3 covers 15 residues. Germline loops: CDR1 MNHEY, CDR2 SVGEGT. The V gene lost 3 bases and the J gene lost 4 bases, with 15 bases spanning the gap. As DNA, the CDR3 is TGTGCCAGCAGTTATGTTCCTCTGGCAGGCACTGAAGCTTTCTTT. Protein: CASSYVPLAGTEAFF.

The gene calls are TRBV6-1 and TRBJ1-6; D gene unclear. CDR1 and CDR2 (germline): MNHNS, SASEGT. V lost 3 bases and J lost 10, with 10 bases in between. This CDR3 region has 13 residues. CDR3 nucleotide sequence: TGTGCCAGCAGTGAGACTCAGCAATCACCCCTCCACTTT. Amino acid sequence: CASSETQQSPLHF.